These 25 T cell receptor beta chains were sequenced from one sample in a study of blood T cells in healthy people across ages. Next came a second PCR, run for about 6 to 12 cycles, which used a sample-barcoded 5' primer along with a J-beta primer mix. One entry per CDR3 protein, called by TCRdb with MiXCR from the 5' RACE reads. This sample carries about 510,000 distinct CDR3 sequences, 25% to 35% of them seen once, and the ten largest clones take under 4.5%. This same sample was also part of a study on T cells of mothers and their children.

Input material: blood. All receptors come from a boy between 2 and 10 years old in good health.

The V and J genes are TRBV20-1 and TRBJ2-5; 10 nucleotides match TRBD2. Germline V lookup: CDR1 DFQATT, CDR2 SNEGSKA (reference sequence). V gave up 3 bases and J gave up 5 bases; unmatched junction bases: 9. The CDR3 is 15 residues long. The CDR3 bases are TGCAGTGCTAGTGGTACAGCGGGGGGGCGGGAGACCCAGTACTTC. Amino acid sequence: CSASGTAGGRETQYF.

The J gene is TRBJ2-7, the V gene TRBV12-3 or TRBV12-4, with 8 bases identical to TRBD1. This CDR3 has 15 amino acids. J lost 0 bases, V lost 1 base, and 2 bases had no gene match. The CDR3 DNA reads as TGTGCCAGCAGTTTAGAGACAGGGGCCTCCTACGAGCAGTACTTC. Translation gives CASSLETGASYEQYF.

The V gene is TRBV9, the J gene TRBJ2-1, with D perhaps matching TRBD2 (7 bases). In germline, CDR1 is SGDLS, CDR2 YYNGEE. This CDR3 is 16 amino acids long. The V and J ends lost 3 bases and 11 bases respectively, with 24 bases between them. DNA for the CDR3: TGTGCCAGCAGCGGAGGACTAGACAGGCACGTGGAGCAGCAGTTCTTC. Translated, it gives CASSGGLDRHVEQQFF.

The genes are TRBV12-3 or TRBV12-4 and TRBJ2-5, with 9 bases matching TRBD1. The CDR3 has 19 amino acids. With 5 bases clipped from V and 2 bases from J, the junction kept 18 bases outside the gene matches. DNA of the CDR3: TGTGCCAGCAGTCCAAACGTACAGGGGGCGCGGGGGCTTCAAGAGACCCAGTACTTC. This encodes CASSPNVQGARGLQETQYF.

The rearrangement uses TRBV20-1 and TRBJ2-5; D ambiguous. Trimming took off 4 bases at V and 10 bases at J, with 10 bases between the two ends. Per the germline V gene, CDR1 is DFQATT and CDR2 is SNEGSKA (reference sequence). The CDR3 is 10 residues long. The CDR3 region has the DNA TGCAGTGCTATCTACCAAAGCCAGTACTTC. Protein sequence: CSAIYQSQYF.

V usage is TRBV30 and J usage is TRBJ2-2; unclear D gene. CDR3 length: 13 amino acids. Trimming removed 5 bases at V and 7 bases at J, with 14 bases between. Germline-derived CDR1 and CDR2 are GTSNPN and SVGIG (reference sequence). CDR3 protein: CAWEVLRLGELFF. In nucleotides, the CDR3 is TGTGCCTGGGAGGTCCTAAGACTCGGGGAGCTGTTTTTT.

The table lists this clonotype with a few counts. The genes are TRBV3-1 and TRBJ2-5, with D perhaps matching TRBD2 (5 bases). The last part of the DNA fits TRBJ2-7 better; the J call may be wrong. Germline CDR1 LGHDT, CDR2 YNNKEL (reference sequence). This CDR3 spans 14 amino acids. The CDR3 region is CASSGAAGPYEQYF. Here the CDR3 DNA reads TGTGCCAGCAGCGGAGCGGCCGGTCCCTACGAGCAGTACTTC.

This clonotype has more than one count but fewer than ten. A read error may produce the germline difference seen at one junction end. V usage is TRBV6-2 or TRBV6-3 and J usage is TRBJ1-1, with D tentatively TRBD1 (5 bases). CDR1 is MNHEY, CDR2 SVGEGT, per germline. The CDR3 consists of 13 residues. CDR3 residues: CAGSSGRITEAFF. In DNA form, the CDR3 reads TGTGCCGGCAGCTCGGGACGGATCACTGAAGCTTTCTTT.

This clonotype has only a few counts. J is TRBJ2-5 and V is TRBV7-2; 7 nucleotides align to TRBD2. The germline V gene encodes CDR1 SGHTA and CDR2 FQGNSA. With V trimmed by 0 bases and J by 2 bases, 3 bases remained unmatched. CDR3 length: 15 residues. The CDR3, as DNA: TGTGCCAGCAGCTTAGCCCAAGCGGGACAAGAGACCCAGTACTTC. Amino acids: CASSLAQAGQETQYF.

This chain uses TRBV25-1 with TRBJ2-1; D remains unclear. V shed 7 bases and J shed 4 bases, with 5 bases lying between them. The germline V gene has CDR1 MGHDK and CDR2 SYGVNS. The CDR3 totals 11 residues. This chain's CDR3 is CASTNYNEQFF. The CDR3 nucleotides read TGTGCCAGCACCAATTACAATGAGCAGTTCTTC.

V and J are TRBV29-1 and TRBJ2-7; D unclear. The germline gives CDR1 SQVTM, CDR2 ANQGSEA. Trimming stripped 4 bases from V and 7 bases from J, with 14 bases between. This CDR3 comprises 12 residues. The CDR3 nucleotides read TGCAGCGTTGCGTCAGGCCACTTGGAGCAGTACTTC. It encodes CSVASGHLEQYF.

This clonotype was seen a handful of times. The CDR3 loop is CASSSGQGQQPQHF. The CDR3 DNA reads TGTGCCAGCAGCTCCGGACAGGGGCAACAGCCCCAGCATTTT. The chain uses TRBV7-9 and TRBJ1-5, with 9 bases aligning to TRBD1. The J segment lost 7 bases and the V segment lost 4 bases, leaving 5 bases of the junction unmatched. The CDR3 length is 14 residues. Per germline, CDR1 SEHNR and CDR2 FQNEAQ (reference sequence).

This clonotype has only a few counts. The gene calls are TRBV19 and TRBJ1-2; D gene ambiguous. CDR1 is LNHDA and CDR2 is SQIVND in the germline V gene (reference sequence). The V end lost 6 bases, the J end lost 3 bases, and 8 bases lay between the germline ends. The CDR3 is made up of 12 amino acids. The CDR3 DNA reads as TGTGCCAGTAGCCCTCTTCACTATGGCTACACCTTC. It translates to CASSPLHYGYTF.

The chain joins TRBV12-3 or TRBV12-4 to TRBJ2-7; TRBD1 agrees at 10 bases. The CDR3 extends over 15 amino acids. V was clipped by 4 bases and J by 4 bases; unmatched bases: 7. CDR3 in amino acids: CASSSPGQGMYEQYF. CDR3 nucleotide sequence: TGTGCCAGCAGTTCCCCGGGACAGGGGATGTACGAGCAGTACTTC.

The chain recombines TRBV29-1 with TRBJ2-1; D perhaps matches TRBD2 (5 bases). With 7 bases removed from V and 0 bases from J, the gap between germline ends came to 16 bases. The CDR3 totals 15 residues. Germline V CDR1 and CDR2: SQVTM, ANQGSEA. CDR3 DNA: TGCAGCGCCCCAGTGGGAGATAGCTCCTACAATGAGCAGTTCTTC. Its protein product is CSAPVGDSSYNEQFF.

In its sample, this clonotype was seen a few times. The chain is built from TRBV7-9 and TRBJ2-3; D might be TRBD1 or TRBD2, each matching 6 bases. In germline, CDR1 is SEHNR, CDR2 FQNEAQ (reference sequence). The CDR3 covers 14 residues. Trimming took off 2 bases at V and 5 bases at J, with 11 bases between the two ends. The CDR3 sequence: CASSLPGAGDTQYF. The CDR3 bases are TGTGCCAGCAGCTTACCGGGGGCTGGAGATACGCAGTATTTT.

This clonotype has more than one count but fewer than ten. CDR3 nucleotide sequence: TGTGCCAGCAGCGTCGGGACTAGCGGGATCGAGCAGTACTTC. Its translation: CASSVGTSGIEQYF. The gene calls are TRBV9 and TRBJ2-7, with TRBD2 identical over 13 bases. This CDR3 is 14 amino acids long. With 2 bases clipped from V and 6 bases from J, the junction kept 2 bases outside the gene matches. The germline gives CDR1 SGDLS, CDR2 YYNGEE.

CDR3 in DNA: TGTGCCACCAGTGATCCCTTAGGGGAGCAGTACTTC. Protein: CATSDPLGEQYF. The chain is built from TRBV24-1 and TRBJ2-7, with D unresolved. The CDR3 runs 12 residues. The germline V and J ends were trimmed by 3 bases and 7 bases, with 9 bases remaining between them. Germline CDR1 KGHDR, CDR2 SFDVKD.

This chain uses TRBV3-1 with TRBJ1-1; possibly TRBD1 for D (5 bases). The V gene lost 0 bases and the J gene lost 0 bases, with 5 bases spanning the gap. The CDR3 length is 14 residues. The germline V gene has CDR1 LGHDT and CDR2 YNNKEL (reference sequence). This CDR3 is CASSQEGVNTEAFF. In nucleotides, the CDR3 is TGTGCCAGCAGCCAAGAGGGGGTGAACACTGAAGCTTTCTTT.

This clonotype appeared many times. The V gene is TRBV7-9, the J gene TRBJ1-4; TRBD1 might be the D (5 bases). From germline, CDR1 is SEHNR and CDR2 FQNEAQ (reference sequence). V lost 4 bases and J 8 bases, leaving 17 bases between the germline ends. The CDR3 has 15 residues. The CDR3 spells CASSSGPRWFEKLFF. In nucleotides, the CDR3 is TGTGCCAGCAGCTCGGGACCGCGGTGGTTCGAAAAACTGTTTTTT.

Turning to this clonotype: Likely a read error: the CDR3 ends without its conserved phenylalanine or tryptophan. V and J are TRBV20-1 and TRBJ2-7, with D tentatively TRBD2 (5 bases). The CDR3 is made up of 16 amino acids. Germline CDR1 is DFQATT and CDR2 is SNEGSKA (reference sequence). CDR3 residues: CRGLTTSGLAAYEQYL. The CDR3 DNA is TGCAGGGGCCTGACGACGTCGGGCCTAGCCGCCTACGAGCAGTACCTC.

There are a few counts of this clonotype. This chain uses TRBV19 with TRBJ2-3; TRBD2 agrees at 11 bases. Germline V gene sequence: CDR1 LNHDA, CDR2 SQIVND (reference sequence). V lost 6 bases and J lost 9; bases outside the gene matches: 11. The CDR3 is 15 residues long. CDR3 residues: CASRLTSGTPGTQYF. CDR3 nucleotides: TGTGCCAGTAGATTGACTAGCGGGACGCCGGGGACGCAGTATTTT.

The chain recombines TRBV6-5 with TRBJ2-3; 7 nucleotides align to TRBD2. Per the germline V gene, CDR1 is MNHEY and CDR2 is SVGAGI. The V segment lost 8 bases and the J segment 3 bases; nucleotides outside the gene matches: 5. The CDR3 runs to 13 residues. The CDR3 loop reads CASSDGGTDTQYF. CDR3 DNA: TGTGCCAGCTCGGACGGGGGGACAGATACGCAGTATTTT.

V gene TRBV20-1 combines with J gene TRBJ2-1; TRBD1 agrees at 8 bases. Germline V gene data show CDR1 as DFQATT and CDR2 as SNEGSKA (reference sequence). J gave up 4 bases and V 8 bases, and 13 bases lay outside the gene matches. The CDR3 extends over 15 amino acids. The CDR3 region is CSTRIPGQEYNEQFF. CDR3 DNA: TGCAGTACAAGAATTCCGGGACAGGAATACAATGAGCAGTTCTTC.

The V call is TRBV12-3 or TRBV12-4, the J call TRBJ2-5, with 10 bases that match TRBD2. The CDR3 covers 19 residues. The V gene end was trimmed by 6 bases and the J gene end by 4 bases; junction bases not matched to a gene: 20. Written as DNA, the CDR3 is TGTGCCAGCAGCCCCCCGACCAGCGGGGGGGCTTCTTCTTTAGAGACCCAGTACTTC. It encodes CASSPPTSGGASSLETQYF.